This TCR beta chain comes out of a study of T cell repertoires in cytomegalovirus infection. General study findings and limits: Predominance within the ex vivo response was attributable to HLA-C-restricted CMV-specific TCR beta clonotypes.

This CDR3 region has 15 residues. Germline V gives CDR1 LNHNV, CDR2 YYDKDF (reference sequence). Trimming stripped 1 base from V and 4 bases from J, with 11 bases between. TCRdb ran MiXCR on the reads and lists one entry per CDR3 protein. The sample lists about 130,000 distinct CDR3 sequences, approximately 30% seen once, with 45% to 55% in the top ten. This clonotype has just a few counts. Its antigen is unidentified. J is TRBJ1-5 and V is TRBV15; no clear D. The input for sequencing was CD8+ T cells from cultured PBMCs, taken from culture after CMV antigen stimulation. The TCR sequence derives from a human donor in good health (CMV status not recorded). Some clones in this sample may be carry-over from other donors' samples. The CDR3 spells CATSRGVKENQPQHF. CDR3 DNA: TGTGCCACCAGCAGAGGGGTAAAAGAAAATCAGCCCCAGCATTTT.